The 12 T cell receptor beta chains below all came from one sample that was sequenced in a study of cytomegalovirus exposure and HLA in healthy donors. The PCR had 60 Vbeta and 13 Jbeta primers. Assay: immunoSEQ multiplex PCR; the TCRdb copy retains only in-frame clones and omits some. The sample holds 110,000 to 150,000 clones; about 64% are singletons and the top ten take about 4.1%. Sequenced sample: PBMCs. Receptors originate from a man aged 55 to 69 in good health and CMV-seronegative.

V usage is TRBV11-3 and J usage is TRBJ2-1; no definite D call. CDR3 length: 13 amino acids. The V end was cut by 0 bases, the J end by 12 bases, with 12 bases between. Germline lookup yields CDR1 SGHNT and CDR2 YENEEA. The CDR3 protein is CASSLDWPGGQFF. CDR3 nucleotides: TGTGCCAGCAGCTTAGATTGGCCAGGTGGGCAGTTCTTC. Full variable domain (outside the CDR3, taken from reference TRBV11-3 and TRBJ2-1): EAGVVQSPRYKIIEKKQPVAFWCNPISGHNTLYWYLQNLGQGPELLIRYENEEAVDDSQLPKDRFSAERLKGVDSTLKIQPAELGDSAVYLCASSLDWPGGQFFGPGTRLTVL.

The chain employs TRBV19 and TRBJ2-7, with 9 bases matching TRBD1. Germline CDR1 and CDR2: LNHDA and SQIVND (reference sequence). Trimming at V came to 5 bases and at J to 3 bases, leaving 5 bases not matched to a gene. CDR3 length: 14 amino acids. CDR3 amino acids: CASSPETGGYEQYF. CDR3 nucleotide sequence: TGTGCCAGTAGTCCAGAGACAGGGGGCTACGAGCAGTACTTC.

This clone was picked up a small number of times. V is TRBV11-2 and J is TRBJ2-7; TRBD2 matches 8 bases. Per the germline V gene, CDR1 is SGHAT and CDR2 is FQNNGV. The CDR3 loop spans 14 amino acids. V was pared by 5 bases and J by 2 bases, with 5 bases of the junction left unmatched. The CDR3 loop reads CASSASGSAYEQYF. For the CDR3, the DNA is TGTGCCAGCAGCGCGAGCGGGAGTGCCTACGAGCAGTACTTC. The full variable domain, rest sourced from reference TRBV11-2 and TRBJ2-7, is EAGVAQSPRYKIIEKRQSVAFWCNPISGHATLYWYQQILGQGPKLLIQFQNNGVVDDSQLPKDRFSAERLKGVDSTLKIQPAKLEDSAVYLCASSASGSAYEQYFGPGTRLTVT.

This clone came up once. V is TRBV9 and J is TRBJ1-1, with 7 positions matching TRBD1. This CDR3 has 13 residues. Germline CDR1 is SGDLS and CDR2 is YYNGEE. Trimming took 3 bases from V and 5 from J; bases not matched to a gene: 4. In DNA form, the CDR3 reads TGTGCCAGCAGCGGGCAGGGGGAGACTGAAGCTTTCTTT. Translating gives CASSGQGETEAFF.

The rearrangement uses TRBV2 and TRBJ1-1, with D tentatively TRBD1 (5 bases). This CDR3 comprises 14 residues. The germline V gene encodes CDR1 SNHLY and CDR2 FYNNEI. The V gene lost 4 bases and the J gene lost 2 bases, with 11 bases spanning the gap. CDR3 residues: CASSGWGQNTEAFF. CDR3 coding DNA: TGTGCCAGCAGTGGATGGGGCCAAAACACTGAAGCTTTCTTT.

The chain recombines TRBV5-1 with TRBJ2-3, with D hard to call. The CDR3 spans 12 residues. Germline CDR1 reads SGHRS; CDR2 reads YFSETQ. Trimming pared 5 bases from V and 4 bases from J, leaving 8 bases between. For the CDR3, the DNA is TGCGCCAGCAGTCCGACATCAGATACGCAGTATTTT. Encoded protein: CASSPTSDTQYF.

This rearrangement joins TRBV11-2 to TRBJ2-7; 11 nucleotides match TRBD2. The CDR3 covers 15 residues. V trimming: 2 bases; J trimming: 1 base; junction bases outside the gene matches: 1. Germline V gives CDR1 SGHAT, CDR2 FQNNGV. The CDR3 reads CASSLLAGGSYEQYF. In DNA form, the CDR3 reads TGTGCCAGCAGCTTACTAGCGGGAGGTTCCTACGAGCAGTACTTC.

V and J are TRBV5-3 and TRBJ2-2, with TRBD2 matching over 9 bases. TRBV5-3 is noted as an ORF with a role that remains uncertain. The V and J ends lost 7 bases and 4 bases, in that order; junction bases with no gene match: 8. This CDR3 comprises 15 residues. Here the CDR3 reads CARLGPAGGTGELFF. CDR3 in DNA: TGTGCCAGACTGGGACCAGCGGGAGGCACCGGGGAGCTGTTTTTT.

V is TRBV7-6 and J is TRBJ2-6; 11 positions match TRBD1. The V and J ends lost 5 bases and 0 bases, in that order; junction bases with no gene match: 9. Germline loops: CDR1 SGHVS, CDR2 FNYEAQ. The CDR3 totals 19 residues. The CDR3 region is CASSMGTGGTSSGANVLTF. The CDR3 bases are TGTGCCAGCAGCATGGGGACAGGGGGTACTAGCTCTGGGGCCAACGTCCTGACTTTC.

The chain couples TRBV7-8 to TRBJ1-5; no definite D call. This CDR3 region has 16 residues. Germline loops: CDR1 SGHVS, CDR2 FQNEAQ. V shed 2 bases and J shed 2 bases, with 13 bases lying between them. The CDR3 loop is CASSLSRGEGNQPQHF. The CDR3 DNA reads TGTGCCAGCAGCTTAAGCCGCGGGGAGGGCAATCAGCCCCAGCATTTT.

This clone has just one count. The V call is TRBV5-1, the J call TRBJ1-1; D is ambiguous. Germline V gene lookup returns CDR1 SGHRS and CDR2 YFSETQ. V shed 2 bases and J shed 1 base, with 12 bases lying between them. There are 15 residues in the CDR3. CDR3 protein: CASSLGADSNTEAFF. The CDR3 DNA is TGCGCCAGCAGCTTAGGTGCGGACTCGAACACTGAAGCTTTCTTT.

The J gene is TRBJ1-2, the V gene TRBV7-2, with 9 bases identical to TRBD1. This CDR3 contains 15 residues. Germline CDR1 SGHTA, CDR2 FQGNSA. The ends lost 1 base at V and 5 bases at J; junction bases unmatched: 5. CDR3 residues: CASSLDRGTGYGYTF. The DNA for the CDR3 is TGTGCCAGCAGCTTAGACCGAGGGACAGGGTATGGCTACACCTTC.